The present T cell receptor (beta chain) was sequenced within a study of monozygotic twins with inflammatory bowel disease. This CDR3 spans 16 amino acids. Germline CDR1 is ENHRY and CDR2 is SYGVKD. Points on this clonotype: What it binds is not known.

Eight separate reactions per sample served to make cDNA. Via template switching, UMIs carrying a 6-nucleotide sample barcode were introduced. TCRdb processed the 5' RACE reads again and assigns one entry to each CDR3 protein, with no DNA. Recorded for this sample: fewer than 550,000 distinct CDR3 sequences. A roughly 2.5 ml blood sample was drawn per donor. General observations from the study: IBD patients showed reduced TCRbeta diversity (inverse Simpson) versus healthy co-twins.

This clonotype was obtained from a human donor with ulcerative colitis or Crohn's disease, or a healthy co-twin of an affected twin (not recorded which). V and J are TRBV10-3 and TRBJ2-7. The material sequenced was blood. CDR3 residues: CAISESDTLRPYEQYF.